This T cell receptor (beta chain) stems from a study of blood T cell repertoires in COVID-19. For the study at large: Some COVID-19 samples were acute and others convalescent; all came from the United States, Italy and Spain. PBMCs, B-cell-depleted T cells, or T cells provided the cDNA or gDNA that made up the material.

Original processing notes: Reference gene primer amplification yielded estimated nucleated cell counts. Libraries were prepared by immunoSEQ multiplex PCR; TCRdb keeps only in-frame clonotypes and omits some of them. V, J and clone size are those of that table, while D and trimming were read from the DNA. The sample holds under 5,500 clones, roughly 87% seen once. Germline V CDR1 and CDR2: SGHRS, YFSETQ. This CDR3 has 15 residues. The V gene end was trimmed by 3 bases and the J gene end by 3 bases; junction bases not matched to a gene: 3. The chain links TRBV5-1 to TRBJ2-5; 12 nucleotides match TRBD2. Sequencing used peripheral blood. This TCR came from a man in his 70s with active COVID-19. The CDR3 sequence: CASSSPSGGEETQYF. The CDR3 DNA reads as TGCGCCAGCAGCTCGCCTAGCGGGGGGGAAGAGACCCAGTACTTC.